This TCR beta chain was sequenced for a study of blood T cell repertoires in COVID-19. In the authors' methods: Quantification of nucleated cells was approximated via reference gene primer amplification. Generated by immunoSEQ multiplex PCR, the TCRdb table keeps only in-frame clones and is missing some. The V and J calls and the clone size are those of that table, but D and trimming were determined from the DNA. The sample yields about 240,000 clones, 81% seen once. V lost 2 bases to trimming and J lost 4 bases, with 14 bases between them. The CDR3 loop spans 15 amino acids. From germline, CDR1 is SGHAT and CDR2 FQNNGV.

Sequenced input: peripheral blood. The receptor's source is a woman older than 75 with COVID-19, enrolled during active disease. The chain is built from TRBV11-2 and TRBJ1-1; no definite D call. The CDR3: CASSLTSVVSTEAFF. Written as DNA, the CDR3 is TGTGCCAGCAGCTTAACTTCGGTTGTGAGCACTGAAGCTTTCTTT.